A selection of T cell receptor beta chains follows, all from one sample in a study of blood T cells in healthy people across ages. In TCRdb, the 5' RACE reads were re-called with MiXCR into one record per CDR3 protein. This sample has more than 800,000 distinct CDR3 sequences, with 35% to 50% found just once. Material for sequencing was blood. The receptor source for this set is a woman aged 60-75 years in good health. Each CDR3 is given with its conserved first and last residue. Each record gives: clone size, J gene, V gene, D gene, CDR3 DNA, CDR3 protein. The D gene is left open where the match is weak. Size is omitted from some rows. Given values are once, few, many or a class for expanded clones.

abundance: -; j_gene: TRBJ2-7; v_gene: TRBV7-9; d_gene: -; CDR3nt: TGTGCCAGCAGCTTACCAGAAGGGGGCTCCTACGAGCAGTACTTC; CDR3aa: CASSLPEGGSYEQYF
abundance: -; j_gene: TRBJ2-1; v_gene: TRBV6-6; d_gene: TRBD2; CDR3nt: TGTGCCAGCAGTTATAGACTAGCGGGAATATCCTACAATGAGCAGTTCTTC; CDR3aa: CASSYRLAGISYNEQFF
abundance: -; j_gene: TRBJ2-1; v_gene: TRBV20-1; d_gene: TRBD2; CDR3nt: TGCAGTGCTAGATCAATAGCGGGCATCTCCTACAATGAGCAGTTCTTC; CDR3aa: CSARSIAGISYNEQFF
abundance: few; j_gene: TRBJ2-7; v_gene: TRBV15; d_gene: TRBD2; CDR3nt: TGTGCCACCAGCAGTTCTACGGGAGGCTACGAGCAGTACTTC; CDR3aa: CATSSSTGGYEQYF
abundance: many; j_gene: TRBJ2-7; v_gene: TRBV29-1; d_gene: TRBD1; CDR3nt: TGCAGCGCTAGAGACAGGGCCCTCTACGAGCAGTACTTC; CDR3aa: CSARDRALYEQYF
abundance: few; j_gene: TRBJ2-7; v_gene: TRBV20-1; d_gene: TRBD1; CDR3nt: TGCAGTGCTCCGGGACAGGGAGGCTACGAGCAGTACTTC; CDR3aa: CSAPGQGGYEQYF
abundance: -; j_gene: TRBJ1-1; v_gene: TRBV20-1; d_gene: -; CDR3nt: TGCAGTGCTTTACCAGTATCGACAAACACTGAAGCTTTCTTT; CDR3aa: CSALPVSTNTEAFF
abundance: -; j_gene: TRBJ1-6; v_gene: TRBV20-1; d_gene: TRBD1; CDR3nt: TGCAGTGCTAGAGATCGGGACAGGGGGCTTTACTCACCCCTCCACTTT; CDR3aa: CSARDRDRGLYSPLHF
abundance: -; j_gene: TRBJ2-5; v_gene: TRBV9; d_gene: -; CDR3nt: TGTGCCAGCAGCGTAGTAGGGGCGCGCCAAGAGACCCAGTACTTC; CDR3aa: CASSVVGARQETQYF
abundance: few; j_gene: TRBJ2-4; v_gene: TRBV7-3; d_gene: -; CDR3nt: TGTGCCAGCTCTTACGACACCGCCAAAAACATTCAGTACTTC; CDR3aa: CASSYDTAKNIQYF
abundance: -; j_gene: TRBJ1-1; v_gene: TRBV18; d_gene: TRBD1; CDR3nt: TGTGCCAGCTCACAATCCGGGACAGGGAACGCTGAAGCTTTCTTT; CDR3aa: CASSQSGTGNAEAFF
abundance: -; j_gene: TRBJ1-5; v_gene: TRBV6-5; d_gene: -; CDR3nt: TGTGCCAGCAGAGGGACGGGGAATAGCAATCAGCCCCAGCATTTT; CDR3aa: CASRGTGNSNQPQHF
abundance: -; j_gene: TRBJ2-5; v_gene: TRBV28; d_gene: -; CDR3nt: TGTGCCAGCAGCCCCCGGGGGGCGAAGACCCAGTACTTC; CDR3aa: CASSPRGAKTQYF
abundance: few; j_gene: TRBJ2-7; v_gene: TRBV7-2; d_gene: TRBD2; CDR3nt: TGTGCCAGCAGCCCCGTAGCGGGAGAAAGCGAGCAGTACTTC; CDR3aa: CASSPVAGESEQYF
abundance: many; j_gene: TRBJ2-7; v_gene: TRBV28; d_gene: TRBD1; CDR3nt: TGTGCCAGCAGGACAGGGGGGTCCTACGAGCAGTACTTC; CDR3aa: CASRTGGSYEQYF
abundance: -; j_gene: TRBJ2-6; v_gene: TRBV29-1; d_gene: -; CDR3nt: TGCAGCGTACAGGGTAGTGTCTCTGGGGCCAACGTCCTGACTTTC; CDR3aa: CSVQGSVSGANVLTF
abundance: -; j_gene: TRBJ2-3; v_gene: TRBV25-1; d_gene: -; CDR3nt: TGTGCCAGCAGCCCTCAGGGGAGAAACACAGATACGCAGTATTTT; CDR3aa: CASSPQGRNTDTQYF
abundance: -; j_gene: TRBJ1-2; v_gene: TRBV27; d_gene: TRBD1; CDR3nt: TGTGCCAGCAGTTCCGGACGGACAGGGGCGCCTGGGGGTTATGGCTACACCTTC; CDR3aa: CASSSGRTGAPGGYGYTF
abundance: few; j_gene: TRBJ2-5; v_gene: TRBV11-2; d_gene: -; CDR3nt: TGTGCCAGCAGGTTTAGCCGGGACCCTACCGGGACCCAGTACTTC; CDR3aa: CASRFSRDPTGTQYF
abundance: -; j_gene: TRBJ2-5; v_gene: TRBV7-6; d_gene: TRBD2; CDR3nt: TGTGCCAGCAGCTTAGCTAGCGGGAGTCGGAATGAGCAGTACTTC; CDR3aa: CASSLASGSRNEQYF
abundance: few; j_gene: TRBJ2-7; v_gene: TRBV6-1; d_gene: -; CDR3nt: TGTGCCAGCAGTGAAGCAGCAGTGATTTCCTACGAGCAGTACTTC; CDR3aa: CASSEAAVISYEQYF
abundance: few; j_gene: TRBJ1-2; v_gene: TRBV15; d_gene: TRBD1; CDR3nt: TGTGCCACCAGCAGAGATGAAACCGGGACAGGGGATGGCTACACCTTC; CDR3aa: CATSRDETGTGDGYTF